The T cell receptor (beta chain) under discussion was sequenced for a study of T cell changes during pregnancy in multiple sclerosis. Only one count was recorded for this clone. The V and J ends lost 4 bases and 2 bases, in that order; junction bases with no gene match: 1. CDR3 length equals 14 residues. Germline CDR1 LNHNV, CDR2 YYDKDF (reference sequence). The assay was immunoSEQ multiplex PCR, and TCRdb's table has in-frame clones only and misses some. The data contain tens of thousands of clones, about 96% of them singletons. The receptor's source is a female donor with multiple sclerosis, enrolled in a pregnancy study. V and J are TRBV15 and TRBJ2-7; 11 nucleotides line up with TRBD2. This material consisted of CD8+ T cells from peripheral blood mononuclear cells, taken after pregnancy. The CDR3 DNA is TGTGCCACCAGCAAACTAGCGGGAGCCTACGAGCAGTACTTC. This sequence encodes CATSKLAGAYEQYF.